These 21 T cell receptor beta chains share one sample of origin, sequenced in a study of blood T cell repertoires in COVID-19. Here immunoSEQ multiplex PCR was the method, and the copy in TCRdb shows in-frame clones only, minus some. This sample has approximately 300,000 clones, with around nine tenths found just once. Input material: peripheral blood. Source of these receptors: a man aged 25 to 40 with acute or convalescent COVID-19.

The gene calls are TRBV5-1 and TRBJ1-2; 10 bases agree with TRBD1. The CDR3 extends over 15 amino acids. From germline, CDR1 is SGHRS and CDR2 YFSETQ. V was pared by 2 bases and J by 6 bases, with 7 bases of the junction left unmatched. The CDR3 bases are TGCGCCAGCAGCTTCCTTTCCGGGACAGGGGATGGCTACACCTTC. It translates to CASSFLSGTGDGYTF. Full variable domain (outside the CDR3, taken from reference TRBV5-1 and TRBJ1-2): KAGVTQTPRYLIKTRGQQVTLSCSPISGHRSVSWYQQTPGQGLQFLFEYFSETQRNKGNFPGRFSGRQFSNSRSEMNVSTLELGDSALYLCASSFLSGTGDGYTFGSGTRLTVV.

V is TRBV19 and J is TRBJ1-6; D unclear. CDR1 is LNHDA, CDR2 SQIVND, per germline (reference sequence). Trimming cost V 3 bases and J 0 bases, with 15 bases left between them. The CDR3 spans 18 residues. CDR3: CASSIIGRPSSYNSPLHF. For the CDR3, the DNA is TGTGCCAGTAGTATTATCGGCAGGCCCAGCTCCTATAATTCACCCCTCCACTTT.

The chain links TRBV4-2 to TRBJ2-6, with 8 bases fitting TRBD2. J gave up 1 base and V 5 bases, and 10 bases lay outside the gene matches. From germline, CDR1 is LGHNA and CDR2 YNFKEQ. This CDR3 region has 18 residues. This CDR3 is CASSVRRGASSGANVLTF. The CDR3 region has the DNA TGTGCCAGCAGCGTACGGCGGGGGGCTTCATCTGGGGCCAACGTCCTGACTTTC.

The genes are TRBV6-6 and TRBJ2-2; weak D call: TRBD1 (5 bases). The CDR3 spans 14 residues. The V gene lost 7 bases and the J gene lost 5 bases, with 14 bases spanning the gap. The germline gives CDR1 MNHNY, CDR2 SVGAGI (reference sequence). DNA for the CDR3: TGTGCCAGCATCGAGCGCAGGGATACCGGGGAGCTGTTTTTT. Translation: CASIERRDTGELFF.

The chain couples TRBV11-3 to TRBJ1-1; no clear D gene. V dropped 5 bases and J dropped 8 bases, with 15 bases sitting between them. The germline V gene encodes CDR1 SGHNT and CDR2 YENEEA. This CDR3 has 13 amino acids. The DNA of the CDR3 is TGTGCCAGCAGCCCCGGTTATACGAACGAAGCTTTCTTT. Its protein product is CASSPGYTNEAFF.

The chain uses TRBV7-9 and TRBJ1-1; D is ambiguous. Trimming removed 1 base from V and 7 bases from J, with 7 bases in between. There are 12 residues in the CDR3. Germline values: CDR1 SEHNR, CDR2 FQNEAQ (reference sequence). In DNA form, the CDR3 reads TGTGCCAGCAGCTTAGTCGGCGGTGAAGCTTTCTTT. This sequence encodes CASSLVGGEAFF.

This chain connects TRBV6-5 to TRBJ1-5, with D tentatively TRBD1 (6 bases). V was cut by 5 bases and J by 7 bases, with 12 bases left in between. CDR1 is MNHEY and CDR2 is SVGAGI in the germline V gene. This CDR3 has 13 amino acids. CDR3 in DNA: TGTGCCAGCAGTCAACAGGGTCGCCAGCCCCAGCATTTT. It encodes CASSQQGRQPQHF.

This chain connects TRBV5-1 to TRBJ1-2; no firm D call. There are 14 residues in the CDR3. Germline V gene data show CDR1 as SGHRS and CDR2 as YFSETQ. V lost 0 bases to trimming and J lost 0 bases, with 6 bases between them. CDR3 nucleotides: TGCGCCAGCAGCTTGGACCCGGCTAACTATGGCTACACCTTC. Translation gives CASSLDPANYGYTF.

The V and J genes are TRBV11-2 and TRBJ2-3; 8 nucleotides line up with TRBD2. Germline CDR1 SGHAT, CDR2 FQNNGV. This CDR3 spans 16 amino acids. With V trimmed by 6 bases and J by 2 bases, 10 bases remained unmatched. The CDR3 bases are TGTGCCAGCAGGAGGGGTCGGGGGGGACCCACAGATACGCAGTATTTT. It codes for CASRRGRGGPTDTQYF.

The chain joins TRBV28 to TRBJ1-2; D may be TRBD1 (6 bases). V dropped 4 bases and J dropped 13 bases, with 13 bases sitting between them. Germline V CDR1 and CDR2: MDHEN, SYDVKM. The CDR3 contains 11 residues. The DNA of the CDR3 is TGTGCCAGCAGTTCGACAGGTCAATGCACCTTC. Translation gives CASSSTGQCTF.

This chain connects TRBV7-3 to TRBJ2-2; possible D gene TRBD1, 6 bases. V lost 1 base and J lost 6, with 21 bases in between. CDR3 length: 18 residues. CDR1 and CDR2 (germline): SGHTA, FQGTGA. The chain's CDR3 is CASSLKGGAGVFPGELFF. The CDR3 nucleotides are TGTGCCAGCAGCTTAAAGGGTGGAGCAGGGGTATTTCCCGGGGAGCTGTTTTTT.

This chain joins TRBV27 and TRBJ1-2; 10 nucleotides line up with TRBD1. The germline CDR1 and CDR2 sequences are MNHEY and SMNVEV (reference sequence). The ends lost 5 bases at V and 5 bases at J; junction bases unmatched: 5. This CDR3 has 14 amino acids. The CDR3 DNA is TGTGCCAGCAGTAGACCGGGACAGGGGTATGGCTACACCTTC. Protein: CASSRPGQGYGYTF.

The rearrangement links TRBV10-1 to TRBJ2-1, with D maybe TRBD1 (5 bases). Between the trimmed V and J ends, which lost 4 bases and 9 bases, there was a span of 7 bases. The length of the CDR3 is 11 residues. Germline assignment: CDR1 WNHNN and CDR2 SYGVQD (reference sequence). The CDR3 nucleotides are TGCGCCAGCAGTGGGGGCCGTGAGCAGTTCTTC. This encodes CASSGGREQFF.

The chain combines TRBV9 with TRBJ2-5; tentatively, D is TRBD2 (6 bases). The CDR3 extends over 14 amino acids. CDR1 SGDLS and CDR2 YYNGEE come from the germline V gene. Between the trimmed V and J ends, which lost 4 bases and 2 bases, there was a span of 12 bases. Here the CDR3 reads CASSPLATQETQYF. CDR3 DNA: TGTGCCAGCAGCCCCCTAGCGACTCAAGAGACCCAGTACTTC. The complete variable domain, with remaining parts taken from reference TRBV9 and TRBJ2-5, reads DSGVTQTPKHLITATGQRVTLRCSPRSGDLSVYWYQQSLDQGLQFLIQYYNGEERAKGNILERFSAQQFPDLHSELNLSSLELGDSALYFCASSPLATQETQYFGPGTRLLVL.

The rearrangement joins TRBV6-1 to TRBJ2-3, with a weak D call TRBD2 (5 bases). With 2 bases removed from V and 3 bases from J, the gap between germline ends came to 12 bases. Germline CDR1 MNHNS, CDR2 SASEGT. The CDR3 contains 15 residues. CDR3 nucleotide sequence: TGTGCCAGCAGTGAAATGTGGGAGTTTACAGATACGCAGTATTTT. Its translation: CASSEMWEFTDTQYF.

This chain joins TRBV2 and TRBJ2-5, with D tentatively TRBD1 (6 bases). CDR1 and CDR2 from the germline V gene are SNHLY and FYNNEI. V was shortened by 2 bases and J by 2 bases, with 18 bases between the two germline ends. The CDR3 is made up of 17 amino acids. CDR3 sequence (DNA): TGTGCCAGCAGTGAATCCAGGGGCGGAACTAAGCAAGAGACCCAGTACTTC. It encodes CASSESRGGTKQETQYF. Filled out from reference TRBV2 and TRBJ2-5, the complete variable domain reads EPEVTQTPSHQVTQMGQEVILRCVPISNHLYFYWYRQILGQKVEFLVSFYNNEISEKSEIFDDQFSVERPDGSNFTLKIRSTKLEDSAMYFCASSESRGGTKQETQYFGPGTRLLVL.

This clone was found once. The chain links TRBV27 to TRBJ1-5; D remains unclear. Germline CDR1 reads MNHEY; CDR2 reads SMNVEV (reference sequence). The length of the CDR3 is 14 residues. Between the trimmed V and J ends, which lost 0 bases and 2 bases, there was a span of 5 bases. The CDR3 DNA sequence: TGTGCCAGCAGTTTATCTCGAGGCAATCAGCCCCAGCATTTT. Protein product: CASSLSRGNQPQHF.

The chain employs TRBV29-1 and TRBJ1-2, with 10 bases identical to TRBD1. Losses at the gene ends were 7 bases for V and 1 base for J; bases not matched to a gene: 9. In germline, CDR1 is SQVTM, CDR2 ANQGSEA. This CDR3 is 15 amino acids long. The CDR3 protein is CSGGQGDKGNYGYTF. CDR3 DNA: TGCAGCGGCGGACAGGGGGATAAGGGTAACTATGGCTACACCTTC. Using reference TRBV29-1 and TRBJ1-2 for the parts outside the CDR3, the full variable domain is SAVISQKPSRDICQRGTSLTIQCQVDSQVTMMFWYRQQPGQSLTLIATANQGSEATYESGFVIDKFPISRPNLTFSTLTVSNMSPEDSSIYLCSGGQGDKGNYGYTFGSGTRLTVV.

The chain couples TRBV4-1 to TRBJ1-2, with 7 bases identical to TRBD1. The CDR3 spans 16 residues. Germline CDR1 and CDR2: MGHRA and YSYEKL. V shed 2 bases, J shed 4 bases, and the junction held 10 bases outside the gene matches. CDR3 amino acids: CASSQPDRAIGYGYTF. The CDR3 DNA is TGCGCCAGCAGCCAACCCGACAGGGCTATTGGCTATGGCTACACCTTC.

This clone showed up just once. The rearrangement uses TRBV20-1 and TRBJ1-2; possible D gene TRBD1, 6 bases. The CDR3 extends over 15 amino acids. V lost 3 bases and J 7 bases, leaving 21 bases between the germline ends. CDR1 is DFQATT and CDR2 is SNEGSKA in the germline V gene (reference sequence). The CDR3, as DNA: TGCAGTGCTAGTGTACAGGGTCAAGAATATGGTGGCTACACCTTC. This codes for CSASVQGQEYGGYTF.

The CDR3 loop is CASSFNKGGEGEQFF. The CDR3 DNA reads TGTGCCAGCAGCTTTAACAAGGGAGGGGAAGGTGAGCAGTTCTTC. The J gene is TRBJ2-1, the V gene TRBV7-6, with 7 bases lining up with TRBD2. The CDR3 is made up of 15 amino acids. Germline V gene sequence: CDR1 SGHVS, CDR2 FNYEAQ. J lost 9 bases, V lost 3 bases, and 11 bases had no gene match.